Listed below are T cell receptor beta chains from one sample, sequenced in a study of blood T cell repertoires in COVID-19. The method was immunoSEQ multiplex PCR; TCRdb's version includes in-frame clones alone and lacks a portion of them. The sample consists of 180,000 or so clones, 80% to 85% of them appearing once. Sequences were obtained from peripheral blood. These receptors all stem from a human donor with acute or convalescent COVID-19. The donor label of this sample is uncertain. The CDR3 runs from the conserved cysteine through the conserved F or W. A D gene is named only where the DNA matches it firmly. Only some rows state a clone size, as once, few, many or a class for expanded clones.

>many|TRBJ1-2|TRBV3-1/TRBV3-2|TRBD1
CASRPGGIGGGYTF
TGTGCCAGCAGGCCAGGGGGCATAGGAGGGGGCTACACCTTC
>once|TRBJ1-4|TRBV7-8|TRBD1
CASSSTGVGEKLFF
TGTGCCAGCAGCTCTACAGGGGTGGGTGAAAAACTGTTTTTT
>NA|TRBJ2-3|TRBV5-4|TRBD1
CASSGQGKGADTQYF
TGTGCCAGCTCGGGACAGGGGAAGGGGGCAGATACGCAGTATTTT
>NA|TRBJ1-2|TRBV19|NA
CASTPVPSGYGYTF
TGTGCCAGTACCCCAGTTCCTTCGGGCTATGGCTACACCTTC
>NA|TRBJ2-7|TRBV10-3|NA
CAITSDFFEQYF
TGTGCCATCACCTCCGACTTTTTCGAGCAGTACTTC
>NA|TRBJ2-7|TRBV13|TRBD1
CASRGQGNSYEQYF
TGTGCCAGCCGCGGACAGGGGAACTCCTACGAGCAGTACTTC
>NA|TRBJ1-5|TRBV19|TRBD1
CASGRGSNQPQHF
TGTGCCAGTGGCAGGGGGAGCAATCAGCCCCAGCATTTT
>NA|TRBJ2-6|TRBV9|NA
CASSGRQVSGANVLTF
TGTGCCAGCAGCGGACGACAGGTTTCCGGGGCCAACGTCCTGACTTTC
>once|TRBJ1-6|TRBV27|NA
CASSFAAHTGSSYNSPLHF
TGTGCCAGCAGTTTTGCTGCTCACACAGGGAGCTCCTATAATTCACCCCTCCACTTT
>NA|TRBJ1-2|TRBV6-5|TRBD1
CASSRTGPTFYGYTF
TGTGCCAGCAGTAGGACAGGGCCAACCTTCTATGGCTACACCTTC
>few|TRBJ1-3|TRBV4-1|TRBD1
CASSQLIGDRGRDRVANTIYF
TGCGCCAGCAGCCAATTAATCGGGGACAGGGGTCGAGATCGAGTCGCAAACACCATATATTTT
>NA|TRBJ2-5|TRBV3-1/TRBV3-2|TRBD1
CASSQYRGQETQYF
TGTGCCAGCAGCCAGTACAGGGGGCAAGAGACCCAGTACTTC
>once|TRBJ2-5|TRBV6-5|TRBD1
CASRTGSLGETQYF
TGTGCCAGCCGGACAGGCTCCCTTGGGGAGACCCAGTACTTC
>NA|TRBJ2-7|TRBV7-2|TRBD2
CASSLVAGGNYEQYF
TGTGCCAGCAGCTTAGTGGCGGGAGGGAACTACGAGCAGTACTTC
>NA|TRBJ2-5|TRBV28|NA
CASRGGGTSQETQYF
TGTGCCAGCAGGGGAGGAGGCACCTCCCAAGAGACCCAGTACTTC
>once|TRBJ2-3|TRBV5-6|NA
CASSLGGSTDTQYF
TGTGCCAGCAGCTTGGGAGGCTCCACAGATACGCAGTATTTT
>NA|TRBJ1-5|TRBV19|TRBD1
CASSMEGTGSQPQHF
TGTGCCAGTAGTATGGAAGGGACAGGTTCTCAGCCCCAGCATTTT
>NA|TRBJ1-3|TRBV9|TRBD1
CASSYSRQGDTIYF
TGTGCCAGCAGCTATTCCCGACAGGGTGACACCATATATTTT
>NA|TRBJ1-2|TRBV2|NA
CASSESGAVGYTF
TGTGCCAGCAGTGAATCAGGGGCGGTAGGCTACACCTTC
>NA|TRBJ1-1|TRBV6-6|NA
CASSYLERGNTEAFF
TGTGCCAGCAGTTACCTGGAACGGGGAAACACTGAAGCTTTCTTT
>NA|TRBJ1-5|TRBV19|NA
CASSTTDRALNSNQPQHF
TGTGCCAGTAGCACGACAGACAGAGCACTTAATAGCAATCAGCCCCAGCATTTT
>NA|TRBJ1-2|TRBV3-1/TRBV3-2|NA
CASSQGVVGDSYGYTF
TGTGCCAGCAGCCAAGGGGTTGTAGGGGATTCCTATGGCTACACCTTC
>few|TRBJ1-1|TRBV19|TRBD1
CASRSGTGKGAFF
TGTGCCAGTAGAAGCGGGACAGGGAAAGGAGCTTTCTTT
>NA|TRBJ2-6|TRBV5-1|TRBD2
CASSLGERGNSGANVLTF
TGCGCCAGCAGCTTGGGGGAGCGGGGGAACTCTGGGGCCAACGTCCTGACTTTC
>NA|TRBJ1-3|TRBV19|NA
CASSKTLTGNTIYF
TGTGCCAGTAGTAAGACATTGACTGGAAACACCATATATTTT
>NA|TRBJ1-6|TRBV5-1|NA
CASSLATGLDQSPLHF
TGCGCCAGCAGCTTGGCCACGGGACTAGACCAATCACCCCTCCACTTT